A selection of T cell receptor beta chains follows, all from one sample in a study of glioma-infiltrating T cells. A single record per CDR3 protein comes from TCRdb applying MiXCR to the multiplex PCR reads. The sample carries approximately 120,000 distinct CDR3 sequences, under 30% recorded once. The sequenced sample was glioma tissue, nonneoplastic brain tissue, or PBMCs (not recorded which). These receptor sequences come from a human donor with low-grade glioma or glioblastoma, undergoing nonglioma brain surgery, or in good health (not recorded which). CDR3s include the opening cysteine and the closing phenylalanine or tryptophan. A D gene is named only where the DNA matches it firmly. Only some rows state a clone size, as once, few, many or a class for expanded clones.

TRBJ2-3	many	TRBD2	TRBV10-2	CASSEASGRTDTQYF	TGCGCCAGCAGTGAGGCTAGCGGGAGGACAGATACGCAGTATTTT
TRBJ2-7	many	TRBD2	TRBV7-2	CASSLVSLAGGYYEQYF	TGTGCCAGCAGCTTAGTTAGTCTAGCGGGAGGATACTACGAGCAGTACTTC
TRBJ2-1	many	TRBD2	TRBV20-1	CSASGRAYAVEQFF	TGCAGTGCTAGCGGGAGGGCCTATGCGGTTGAGCAGTTCTTC
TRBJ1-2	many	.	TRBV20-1	CSARIGPGAAYGYTF	TGCAGTGCTAGAATTGGACCGGGGGCGGCCTATGGCTACACCTTC
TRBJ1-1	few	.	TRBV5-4	CASSLDSVNTEAFF	TGTGCCAGCAGCTTGGACAGCGTTAACACTGAAGCTTTCTTT
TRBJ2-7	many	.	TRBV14	CASSPGLSYEQYF	TGTGCCAGCTCACCCGGGTTATCCTACGAGCAGTACTTC
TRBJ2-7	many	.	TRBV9	CASSGRDSYEQYF	TGTGCCAGCAGCGGACGGGACTCCTACGAGCAGTACTTC
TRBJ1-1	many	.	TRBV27	CASSSQATAGPNTEAFF	TGTGCCAGCAGTTCCCAAGCAACGGCAGGACCTAACACTGAAGCTTTCTTT
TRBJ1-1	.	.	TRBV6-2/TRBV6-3	CVSSYSGLNTEAFF	TGTGTTAGCAGTTACTCGGGCTTGAACACTGAAGCTTTCTTT
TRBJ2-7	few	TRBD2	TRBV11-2	CASSGKVGGGASEQYF	TGTGCCAGCAGCGGAAAGGTCGGCGGGGGGGCCTCCGAGCAGTACTTC
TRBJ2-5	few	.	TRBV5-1	CASSLAGTRETQYF	TGCGCCAGCAGCTTGGCGGGGACGAGGGAGACCCAGTACTTC
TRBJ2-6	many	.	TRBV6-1	CASSTYLGGSGANVLTF	TGTGCCAGCAGTACCTATTTGGGCGGATCTGGGGCCAACGTCCTGACTTTC
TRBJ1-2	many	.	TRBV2	CASSVELHNGYTF	TGTGCCAGCAGCGTGGAACTCCACAATGGCTACACCTTC
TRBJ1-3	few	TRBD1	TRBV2	CASRAGQTGNTIYF	TGTGCCAGCAGGGCGGGACAGACTGGAAACACCATATATTTT
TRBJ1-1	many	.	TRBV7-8	CASSLTRKAFF	TGTGCCAGCAGCTTAACCCGAAAGGCTTTCTTT
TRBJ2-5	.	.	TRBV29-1	CSVEEGTRETQYF	TGCAGCGTTGAAGAAGGGACCAGAGAGACCCAGTACTTC
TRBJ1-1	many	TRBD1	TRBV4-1	CASSLRQGADTEAFF	TGCGCCAGCAGCCTGCGACAGGGGGCTGACACTGAAGCTTTCTTT
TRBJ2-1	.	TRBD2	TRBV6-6	CASSSPGLATYEQFF	TGTGCCAGCAGTTCACCGGGACTAGCGACCTACGAACAGTTCTTC
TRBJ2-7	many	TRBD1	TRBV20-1	CRAQDRVGYEQYF	TGCAGGGCACAAGACAGGGTTGGCTACGAGCAGTACTTC
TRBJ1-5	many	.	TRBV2	CASTFRQGNQPQHF	TGTGCCAGCACCTTCCGGCAGGGCAATCAGCCCCAGCATTTT
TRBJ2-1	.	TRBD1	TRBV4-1	CASSPYGTAIYEQFF	TGCGCCAGCAGCCCCTATGGGACAGCGATCTATGAGCAGTTCTTC
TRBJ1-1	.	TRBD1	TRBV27	CASSLTGQVNTEAFF	TGTGCCAGCAGTTTAACGGGACAGGTGAACACTGAAGCTTTCTTT
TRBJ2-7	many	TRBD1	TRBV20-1	CSARALDRGLGSEQYF	TGCAGTGCTAGAGCCCTGGACAGGGGGCTAGGGTCCGAGCAGTACTTC
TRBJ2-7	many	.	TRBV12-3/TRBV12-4	CASINSGRSYEQYF	TGTGCCAGCATCAATTCGGGGCGGTCCTACGAGCAGTACTTC